This passage covers 10 T cell receptor beta chains from one sample sequenced in a study of cytomegalovirus exposure and HLA in healthy donors. Profiling relied on immunoSEQ multiplex PCR, and the TCRdb table lists in-frame clones only, not all of them. The table includes under 200,000 clones, about 81% detected once. The sample was PBMCs. The receptor set was obtained from a woman between 25 and 40 years old in good health and CMV-seronegative.

V is TRBV18 and J is TRBJ1-5; maybe TRBD1 (5 bases). CDR1 is KGHSH and CDR2 is LQKENI in the germline V gene. The ends were cut back, 6 bases at V and 5 bases at J, with 20 bases in the middle. CDR3 length equals 16 residues. CDR3 sequence reads: CASSPRQLRKDQPQHF. DNA of the CDR3: TGTGCCAGCTCTCCCAGACAGTTACGGAAGGATCAGCCCCAGCATTTT. The full variable domain, completed using reference TRBV18 and TRBJ1-5, is NAGVMQNPRHLVRRRGQEARLRCSPMKGHSHVYWYRQLPEEGLKFMVYLQKENIIDESGMPKERFSAEFPKEGPSILRIQQVVRGDSAAYFCASSPRQLRKDQPQHFGDGTRLSIL.

This sequence joins TRBV15 and TRBJ2-5; weak D call: TRBD2 (5 bases). V was cut by 5 bases and J by 1 base, with 11 bases left in between. The CDR3 length is 14 residues. Per germline, CDR1 LNHNV and CDR2 YYDKDF (reference sequence). The CDR3 sequence: CATSRRNTQETQYF. CDR3 DNA sequence: TGTGCCACCAGCCGGAGGAATACCCAAGAGACCCAGTACTTC.

The CDR3 nucleotides are TGTGCCATCAGTGATGAGGGTTCCTCCTACAATGAGCAGTTCTTC. Translation: CAISDEGSSYNEQFF. The rearrangement links TRBV10-3 to TRBJ2-1, with D possibly TRBD2 on 5 matching bases. The CDR3 length is 15 residues. Trimming stripped 3 bases from V and 0 bases from J, with 9 bases between. The germline CDR1 and CDR2 sequences are ENHRY and SYGVKD.

The chain carries TRBV19 and TRBJ2-7; 10 bases fit TRBD1. The germline V gene encodes CDR1 LNHDA and CDR2 SQIVND (reference sequence). The V and J ends lost 5 bases and 4 bases, in that order; junction bases with no gene match: 5. The CDR3 sequence is 14 residues long. CDR3 nucleotide sequence: TGTGCCAGTAGTGACAGGGGGCGCGTATACGAGCAGTACTTC. Translated: CASSDRGRVYEQYF.

The chain uses TRBV5-1 and TRBJ2-5, with a possible D match to TRBD2 (6 bases). V was pared by 4 bases and J by 4 bases, with 14 bases between. The germline V gene encodes CDR1 SGHRS and CDR2 YFSETQ. The CDR3 is 14 amino acids. This CDR3 is CASSRGAGRETQYF. The CDR3 DNA is TGCGCCAGCAGCAGGGGCGCGGGGAGAGAGACCCAGTACTTC.

The gene calls are TRBV13 and TRBJ1-4; TRBD1 matches 11 bases. Germline V lookup: CDR1 PRHDT, CDR2 FYEKMQ (reference sequence). The trim removed 5 bases at V and 5 bases at J, leaving 16 bases unmatched. There are 19 residues in the CDR3. CDR3 residues: CASSNSPGTGGLANEKLFF. The CDR3 DNA sequence: TGTGCCAGCAGCAACAGTCCCGGGACAGGGGGTTTGGCGAATGAAAAACTGTTTTTT.

This clone was recorded a few times. The J gene is TRBJ1-1, the V gene TRBV18; D unresolved. This CDR3 region has 12 residues. Germline CDR1 KGHSH, CDR2 LQKENI. V lost 2 bases, J lost 4 bases, and 5 bases lay in between. Written as DNA, the CDR3 is TGTGCCAGCTCACCAGGGCGCACTGAAGCTTTCTTT. Protein product: CASSPGRTEAFF.

The chain has TRBV4-2 and TRBJ2-7, with 9 bases fitting TRBD2. Germline V lookup: CDR1 LGHNA, CDR2 YNFKEQ. The CDR3 loop spans 17 amino acids. Unmatched junction bases numbered 11, after V lost 0 bases and J lost 5 bases. The CDR3 loop reads CASSQDIAASGNHEQYF. The CDR3 DNA reads TGTGCCAGCAGCCAAGATATTGCGGCTAGCGGGAACCACGAGCAGTACTTC.

The rearrangement uses TRBV9 and TRBJ1-4; 7 bases are shared with TRBD1. The CDR3 is 15 residues long. V shed 3 bases, J shed 5 bases, and the junction held 7 bases outside the gene matches. In germline, CDR1 is SGDLS, CDR2 YYNGEE. CDR3 protein: CASSAKTGNNEKLFF. CDR3 coding DNA: TGTGCCAGCAGCGCCAAGACAGGGAACAATGAAAAACTGTTTTTT. The entire variable domain, with the rest obtained from reference TRBV9 and TRBJ1-4, is as follows: DSGVTQTPKHLITATGQRVTLRCSPRSGDLSVYWYQQSLDQGLQFLIQYYNGEERAKGNILERFSAQQFPDLHSELNLSSLELGDSALYFCASSAKTGNNEKLFFGSGTQLSVL.

There are a few counts of this clone. The chain joins TRBV19 to TRBJ2-2; 7 nucleotides agree with TRBD1. Germline V gene lookup returns CDR1 LNHDA and CDR2 SQIVND (reference sequence). Unmatched junction bases numbered 9, after V lost 6 bases and J lost 5 bases. This CDR3 contains 15 residues. In DNA form, the CDR3 reads TGTGCCAGTAGCCAGGGACAGCCTCCGACCGGGGAGCTGTTTTTT. Translated, it gives CASSQGQPPTGELFF.